The entry below describes one TCR beta chain. The antigen remains unidentified. The read terminates 3 residues before the CDR3 end, so the remaining end is supplied by the germline J gene. This entry belongs to a study of T cells in women clearing cervical HPV infection. In the study overall: Case blood was drawn when the lesion was first found; control blood after infection became undetectable. HLA type stays a possible confounder, typing being limited.

General study findings and limits: CIN3+ cases had significantly higher TCR repertoire richness than controls, but evenness did not differ.

The CDR3 totals 15 residues. From germline, CDR1 is SGHDT and CDR2 YYEEEE. The V gene end was trimmed by 3 bases and the J gene end by 3 bases; junction bases not matched to a gene: 4. Some clones are missing from TCRdb's copy, which holds only in-frame ones; the method was immunoSEQ multiplex PCR. The specimen's table records over 30,000 clones. The sample was blood buffy coat. The chain couples TRBV5-6 to TRBJ2-3; 10 bases map to TRBD1. This receptor was identified in a woman between 18 and 69 years old with a cervical HPV16 infection that either progressed to CIN3+ or cleared (not recorded which). Incomplete CDR3 DNA: TGTGCCAGCAGCTCACCGGGACAGGGGACAGATACG. Translation: CASSSPGQGTDT. The entire CDR3 sequence reads CASSSPGQGTDTQYF.